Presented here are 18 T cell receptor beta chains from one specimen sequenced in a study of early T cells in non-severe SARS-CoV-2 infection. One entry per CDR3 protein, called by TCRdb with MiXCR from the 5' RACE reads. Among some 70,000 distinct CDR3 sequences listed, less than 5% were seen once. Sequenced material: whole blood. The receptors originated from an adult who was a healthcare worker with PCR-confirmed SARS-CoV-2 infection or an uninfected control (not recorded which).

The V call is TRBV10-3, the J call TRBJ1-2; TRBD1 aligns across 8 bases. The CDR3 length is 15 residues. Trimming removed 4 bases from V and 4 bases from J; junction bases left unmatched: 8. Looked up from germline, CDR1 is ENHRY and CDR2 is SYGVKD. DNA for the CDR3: TGTGCCATCAGTGCTGCGGGACAGGTGATCTATGGCTACACCTTC. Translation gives CAISAAGQVIYGYTF.

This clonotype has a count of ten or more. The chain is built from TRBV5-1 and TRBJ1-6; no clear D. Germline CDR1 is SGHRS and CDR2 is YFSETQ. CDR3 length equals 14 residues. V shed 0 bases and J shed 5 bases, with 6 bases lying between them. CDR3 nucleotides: TGCGCCAGCAGCTTGGATGCAAATAATTCACCCCTCCACTTT. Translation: CASSLDANNSPLHF.

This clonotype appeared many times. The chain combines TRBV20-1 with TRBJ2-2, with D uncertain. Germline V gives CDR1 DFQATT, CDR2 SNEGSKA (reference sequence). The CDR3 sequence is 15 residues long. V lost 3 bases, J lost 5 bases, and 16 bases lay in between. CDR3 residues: CSASPAEILTGELFF. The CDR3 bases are TGCAGTGCTAGTCCGGCAGAAATTCTGACCGGGGAGCTGTTTTTT.

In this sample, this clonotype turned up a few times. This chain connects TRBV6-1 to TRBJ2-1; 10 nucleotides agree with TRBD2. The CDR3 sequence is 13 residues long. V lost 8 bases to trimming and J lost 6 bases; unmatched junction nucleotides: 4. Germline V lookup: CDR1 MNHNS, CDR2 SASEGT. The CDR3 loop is CASSTSGVNEQFF. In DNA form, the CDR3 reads TGTGCCAGCTCAACTAGCGGGGTCAATGAGCAGTTCTTC.

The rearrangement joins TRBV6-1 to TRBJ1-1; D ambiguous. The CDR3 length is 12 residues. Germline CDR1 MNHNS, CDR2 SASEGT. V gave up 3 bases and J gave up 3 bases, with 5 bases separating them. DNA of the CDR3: TGTGCCAGCAGTGAGATTTACACTGAAGCTTTCTTT. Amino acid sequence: CASSEIYTEAFF.

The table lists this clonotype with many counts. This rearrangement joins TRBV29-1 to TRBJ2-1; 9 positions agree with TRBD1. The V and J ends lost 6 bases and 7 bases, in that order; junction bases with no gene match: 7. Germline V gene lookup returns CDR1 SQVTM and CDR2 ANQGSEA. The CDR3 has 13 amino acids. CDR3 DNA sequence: TGCAGCGTGCCGGGACAGGGACTTAATGAGCAGTTCTTC. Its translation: CSVPGQGLNEQFF.

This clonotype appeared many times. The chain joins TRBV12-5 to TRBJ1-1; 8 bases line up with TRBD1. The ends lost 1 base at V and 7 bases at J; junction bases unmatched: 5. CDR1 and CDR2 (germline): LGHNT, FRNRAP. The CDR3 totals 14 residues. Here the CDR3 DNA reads TGTGCTAGTGGTTTGGCGACAGGGGCGGGTGAAGCTTTCTTT. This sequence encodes CASGLATGAGEAFF.

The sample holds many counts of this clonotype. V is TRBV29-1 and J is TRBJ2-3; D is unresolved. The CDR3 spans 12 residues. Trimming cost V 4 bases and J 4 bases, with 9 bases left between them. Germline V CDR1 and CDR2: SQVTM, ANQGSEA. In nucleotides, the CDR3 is TGCAGCGTTGCGGGTCTGGCAGATACGCAGTATTTT. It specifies CSVAGLADTQYF.

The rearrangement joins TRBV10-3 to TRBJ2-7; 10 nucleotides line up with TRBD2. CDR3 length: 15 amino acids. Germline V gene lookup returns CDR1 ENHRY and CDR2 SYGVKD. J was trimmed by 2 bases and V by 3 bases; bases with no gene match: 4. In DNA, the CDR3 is TGTGCCATCAGTGAAGGACTAGCGGTTACCTACGAGCAGTACTTC. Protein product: CAISEGLAVTYEQYF.

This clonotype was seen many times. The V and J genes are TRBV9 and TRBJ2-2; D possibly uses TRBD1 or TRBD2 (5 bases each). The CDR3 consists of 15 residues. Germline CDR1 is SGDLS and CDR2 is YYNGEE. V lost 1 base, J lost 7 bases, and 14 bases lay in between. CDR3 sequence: CASSVQQGDIGELFF. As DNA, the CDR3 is TGTGCCAGCAGCGTACAGCAGGGAGATATCGGGGAGCTGTTTTTT.

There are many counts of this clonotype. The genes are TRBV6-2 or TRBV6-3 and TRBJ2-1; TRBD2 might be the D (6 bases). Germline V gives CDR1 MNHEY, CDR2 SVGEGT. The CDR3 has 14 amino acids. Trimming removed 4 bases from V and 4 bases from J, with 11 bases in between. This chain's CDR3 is CASSLAENYNEQFF. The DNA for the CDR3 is TGTGCCAGCAGTTTAGCGGAAAATTACAATGAGCAGTTCTTC.

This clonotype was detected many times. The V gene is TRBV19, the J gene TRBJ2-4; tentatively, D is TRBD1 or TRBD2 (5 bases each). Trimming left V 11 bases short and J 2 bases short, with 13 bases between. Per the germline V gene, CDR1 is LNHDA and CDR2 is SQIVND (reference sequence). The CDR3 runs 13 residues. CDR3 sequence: CASSEGTKNIQYF. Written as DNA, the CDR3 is TGTGCCTCCTCCGAGGGGACCAAAAACATTCAGTACTTC.

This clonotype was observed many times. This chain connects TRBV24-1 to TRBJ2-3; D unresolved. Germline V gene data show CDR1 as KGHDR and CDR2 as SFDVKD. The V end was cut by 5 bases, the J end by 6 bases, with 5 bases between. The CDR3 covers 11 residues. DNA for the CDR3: TGTGCCACCAGTGTGAGGGATACGCAGTATTTT. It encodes CATSVRDTQYF.

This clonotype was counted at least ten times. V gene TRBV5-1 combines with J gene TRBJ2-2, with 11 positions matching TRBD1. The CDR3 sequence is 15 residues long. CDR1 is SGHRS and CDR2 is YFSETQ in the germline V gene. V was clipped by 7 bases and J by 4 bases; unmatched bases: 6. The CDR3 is CASRPGTGGTGELFF. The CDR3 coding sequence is TGCGCCAGCCGCCCCGGGACAGGGGGCACCGGGGAGCTGTTTTTT. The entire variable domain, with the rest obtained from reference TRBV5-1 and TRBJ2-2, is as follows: KAGVTQTPRYLIKTRGQQVTLSCSPISGHRSVSWYQQTPGQGLQFLFEYFSETQRNKGNFPGRFSGRQFSNSRSEMNVSTLELGDSALYLCASRPGTGGTGELFFGEGSRLTVL.

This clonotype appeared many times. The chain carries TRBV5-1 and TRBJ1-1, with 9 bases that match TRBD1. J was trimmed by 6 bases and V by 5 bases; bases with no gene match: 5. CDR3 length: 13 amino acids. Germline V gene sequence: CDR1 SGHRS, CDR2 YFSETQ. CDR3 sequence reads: CASSITGGSEAFF. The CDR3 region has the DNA TGCGCCAGCAGTATTACAGGGGGCTCTGAAGCTTTCTTT.

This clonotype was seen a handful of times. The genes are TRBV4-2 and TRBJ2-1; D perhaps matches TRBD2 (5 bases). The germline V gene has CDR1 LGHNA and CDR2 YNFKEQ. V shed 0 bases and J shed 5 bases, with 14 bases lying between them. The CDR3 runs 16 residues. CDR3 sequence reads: CASSQDMRVRNNEQFF. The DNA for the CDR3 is TGTGCCAGCAGCCAAGATATGAGGGTACGTAACAATGAGCAGTTCTTC.

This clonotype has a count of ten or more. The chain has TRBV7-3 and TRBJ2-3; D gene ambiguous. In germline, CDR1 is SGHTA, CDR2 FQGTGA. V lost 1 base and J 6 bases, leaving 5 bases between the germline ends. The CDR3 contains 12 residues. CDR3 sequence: CASSLNADTQYF. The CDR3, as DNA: TGTGCCAGCAGCTTAAACGCTGATACGCAGTATTTT.

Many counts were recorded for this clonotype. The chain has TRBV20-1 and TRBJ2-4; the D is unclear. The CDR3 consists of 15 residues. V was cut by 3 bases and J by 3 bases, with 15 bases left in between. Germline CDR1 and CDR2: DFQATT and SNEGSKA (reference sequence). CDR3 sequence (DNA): TGCAGTGCTAGGGCTGTAGGAGAAAACAAAAACATTCAGTACTTC. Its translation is CSARAVGENKNIQYF.